These 24 T cell receptor beta chains were all obtained from the same sample, sequenced in a study of cytomegalovirus exposure and HLA in healthy donors (dated by TCRdb to the late 2010s). The library was made by the immunoSEQ multiplex PCR assay. For the multiplex PCR, a mixture combining 60 forward primers for TCR Vbeta segments and 13 reverse primers for TCR Jbeta segments was used. As stored in TCRdb, this immuneACCESS dataset retains in-frame rearrangements with V and J assigned. A fraction of the clones does not appear; measured against another copy, unresolved V genes explain less than half of the discrepancy, and the remainder lacks a known reason. The sample includes hundreds of thousands of clones, with over 60% observed a single time. 0.6% to 0.7% of the sample is taken by the ten largest. The material sequenced was PBMCs. These receptors were taken from a man between 18 and 35 years old in good health and CMV-seronegative.

This chain uses TRBV29-1 with TRBJ1-2; 8 positions match TRBD1. There are 13 residues in the CDR3. Germline V gives CDR1 SQVTM, CDR2 ANQGSEA. V shed 8 bases and J 5 bases; nucleotides not matched to a gene: 10. The DNA of the CDR3 is TGCAGCTCTTTAATACAGGGGGGGTATGGCTACACCTTC. It yields the protein CSSLIQGGYGYTF.

The chain combines TRBV18 with TRBJ1-1, with 9 positions matching TRBD1. Germline CDR1 reads KGHSH; CDR2 reads LQKENI. The V gene end was trimmed by 2 bases and the J gene end by 5 bases; junction bases not matched to a gene: 12. This CDR3 is built from 17 residues. CDR3 bases: TGTGCCAGCTCACCAACGTTAGGACAGGGGTTGATGACTGAAGCTTTCTTT. Its protein is CASSPTLGQGLMTEAFF. The full variable domain, completed using reference TRBV18 and TRBJ1-1, is NAGVMQNPRHLVRRRGQEARLRCSPMKGHSHVYWYRQLPEEGLKFMVYLQKENIIDESGMPKERFSAEFPKEGPSILRIQQVVRGDSAAYFCASSPTLGQGLMTEAFFGQGTRLTVV.

This chain links TRBV19 with TRBJ2-7; TRBD2 might be the D (6 bases). Per germline, CDR1 LNHDA and CDR2 SQIVND (reference sequence). V was pared by 4 bases and J by 0 bases, with 13 bases between. CDR3 length: 15 amino acids. The CDR3 DNA sequence: TGTGCCAGTAGTAACCGGGCTAGCGCCTCCTACGAGCAGTACTTC. Encoded protein: CASSNRASASYEQYF.

This sequence joins TRBV30 and TRBJ1-3, with D possibly being TRBD1 (5 bases). Trimming left V 2 bases short and J 0 bases short, with 14 bases between. The length of the CDR3 is 16 residues. Germline lookup yields CDR1 GTSNPN and CDR2 SVGIG (reference sequence). The DNA of the CDR3 is TGTGCCTGGAGTCCTAATCAGGGATTCTCTGGAAACACCATATATTTT. This codes for CAWSPNQGFSGNTIYF.

The rearrangement links TRBV20-1 to TRBJ1-5; D gene unclear. Trimming cost V 2 bases and J 9 bases, with 8 bases left between them. CDR1 and CDR2 (germline): DFQATT, SNEGSKA (reference sequence). This CDR3 has 11 amino acids. Here the CDR3 reads CSARSEGPQHF. Written as DNA, the CDR3 is TGCAGTGCTAGATCAGAGGGGCCCCAGCATTTT.

The chain links TRBV5-3 to TRBJ1-5, with D unclear. TRBV5-3 qualifies as an ORF whose function is uncertain. V gave up 3 bases and J gave up 0 bases, with 4 bases separating them. The CDR3 covers 13 residues. CDR3 nucleotides: TGTGCCAGAAGCTCCATTAGCAATCAGCCCCAGCATTTT. It yields the protein CARSSISNQPQHF.

Comment on this clone: This sample also contains other DNA sequences that code for the same CDR3. This chain joins TRBV19 and TRBJ2-1, with D perhaps matching TRBD1 (5 bases). The CDR3 sequence is 12 residues long. Trimming cost V 5 bases and J 4 bases, with 6 bases left between them. Germline loops: CDR1 LNHDA, CDR2 SQIVND (reference sequence). This chain's CDR3 is CASSYRYNEQFF. The CDR3 nucleotides are TGTGCCAGTAGTTACAGGTACAATGAGCAGTTCTTC.

The rearrangement links TRBV1 to TRBJ2-7; the table's D call of TRBD1 was not tested on the DNA. TRBV1 is deemed a pseudogene. This CDR3 contains 12 residues. The CDR3 loop reads CTVPGQDYEQYF. CDR3 bases: TGCACCGTCCCGGGACAGGACTACGAGCAGTACTTC.

The J gene is TRBJ2-5, the V gene TRBV7-9, with D maybe TRBD1 (5 bases). Trimming cost V 5 bases and J 1 base, with 17 bases left between them. This CDR3 is 16 amino acids long. Germline CDR1 and CDR2: SEHNR and FQNEAQ (reference sequence). CDR3 in amino acids: CASSASSQGSQETQYF. CDR3 DNA sequence: TGTGCCAGCAGCGCAAGTTCCCAGGGCTCCCAAGAGACCCAGTACTTC.

This clone came up a few times. The chain links TRBV7-8 to TRBJ2-7, with 12 bases that match TRBD1. Germline values: CDR1 SGHVS, CDR2 FQNEAQ. The CDR3 covers 15 residues. V gave up 5 bases and J gave up 6 bases; unmatched junction bases: 8. In DNA form, the CDR3 reads TGTGCCAGCAGCCCGGGGACAGGGGGCTTCTCCGAGCAGTACTTC. Translation: CASSPGTGGFSEQYF.

The V and J genes are TRBV19 and TRBJ2-7, with a weak D call TRBD2 (6 bases). Between the trimmed V and J ends, which lost 2 bases and 1 base, there was a span of 12 bases. Germline lookup yields CDR1 LNHDA and CDR2 SQIVND (reference sequence). The CDR3 length is 15 residues. The CDR3 DNA sequence: TGTGCCAGTAGTATAAAGGGGAGGCGATCCTACGAGCAGTACTTC. This gives the protein CASSIKGRRSYEQYF.

This clone has just a few counts. The rearrangement uses TRBV4-1 and TRBJ2-7; perhaps TRBD1 as D (6 bases). The CDR3 consists of 15 residues. V lost 5 bases and J 2 bases, leaving 16 bases between the germline ends. Germline CDR1 is MGHRA and CDR2 is YSYEKL. CDR3 nucleotides: TGCGCCAGCAGCAAAGGCAGGACAGAAACCTACGAGCAGTACTTC. Protein: CASSKGRTETYEQYF.

The chain has TRBV7-9 and TRBJ2-1; D may be TRBD2 (6 bases). Germline-derived CDR1 and CDR2 are SEHNR and FQNEAQ (reference sequence). The CDR3 sequence is 14 residues long. Between the trimmed V and J ends, which lost 11 bases and 3 bases, there was a span of 17 bases. CDR3 loop: CAAYGGYDYNEQFF. CDR3 coding DNA: TGTGCCGCCTATGGAGGGTACGACTACAATGAGCAGTTCTTC.

V is TRBV7-2 and J is TRBJ1-1, with no clear D. The CDR3 length is 15 residues. The V gene's germline CDR1 is SGHTA and CDR2 FQGNSA. Trimming pared 4 bases from V and 3 bases from J, leaving 15 bases between. The chain's CDR3 is CASSYLTSLDTEAFF. In nucleotides, the CDR3 is TGTGCCAGCAGCTATCTCACTTCATTGGACACTGAAGCTTTCTTT.

A note on this clone: Other DNA variants within this sample encode the same CDR3. The gene calls are TRBV5-1 and TRBJ2-3; 7 nucleotides align to TRBD1. The CDR3 totals 13 residues. The J segment lost 3 bases and the V segment lost 4 bases, leaving 2 bases of the junction unmatched. Germline V lookup: CDR1 SGHRS, CDR2 YFSETQ. CDR3 residues: CASSRQGTDTQYF. In DNA, the CDR3 is TGCGCCAGCAGCAGACAGGGTACAGATACGCAGTATTTT.

V usage is TRBV4-2 and J usage is TRBJ1-3; D is perhaps TRBD1 (5 bases). The germline V gene has CDR1 LGHNA and CDR2 YNFKEQ. CDR3 length equals 17 residues. Trimming took off 0 bases at V and 3 bases at J, with 15 bases between the two ends. CDR3 amino acids: CASSQEAWRGGGNTIYF. The CDR3 DNA reads TGTGCCAGCAGCCAAGAAGCGTGGAGGGGAGGTGGAAACACCATATATTTT.

This chain links TRBV11-2 with TRBJ2-7; 8 bases are shared with TRBD1. This CDR3 has 15 residues. From germline, CDR1 is SGHAT and CDR2 FQNNGV. V lost 3 bases to trimming and J lost 3 bases; unmatched junction nucleotides: 7. Here the CDR3 reads CASSLQQGGLYEQYF. CDR3 nucleotides: TGTGCCAGCAGCTTGCAACAGGGGGGCCTCTACGAGCAGTACTTC.

The rearrangement links TRBV5-4 to TRBJ1-1, with D possibly being TRBD1 (5 bases). The V end was cut by 5 bases, the J end by 7 bases, with 12 bases between. Germline V gives CDR1 SGHNT, CDR2 YYREEE (reference sequence). CDR3 size: 12 residues. The CDR3 DNA is TGTGCCAGCAGAACTTGGGGGGGTGAAGCTTTCTTT. Its protein product is CASRTWGGEAFF.

The chain has TRBV5-6 and TRBJ2-7, with TRBD1 identical over 10 bases. V trimming: 3 bases; J trimming: 3 bases; junction bases outside the gene matches: 6. CDR1 is SGHDT and CDR2 is YYEEEE in the germline V gene. This CDR3 contains 15 residues. The CDR3 is CASSSTGTGDYEQYF. The CDR3 DNA reads as TGTGCCAGCAGCTCGACCGGGACAGGGGACTACGAGCAGTACTTC.

The chain combines TRBV7-3 with TRBJ2-1; TRBD2 matches at 13 bases. Trimming at V came to 5 bases and at J to 6 bases, leaving 4 bases not matched to a gene. Germline assignment: CDR1 SGHTA and CDR2 FQGTGA. The CDR3 runs to 15 residues. CDR3: CASSPGLAGRNEQFF. The CDR3 nucleotides are TGTGCCAGCAGCCCGGGACTAGCGGGACGCAATGAGCAGTTCTTC.

The V and J genes are TRBV11-1 and TRBJ2-7; no reliable D call. CDR1 is SGHAT, CDR2 FQDESV, per germline (reference sequence). This CDR3 is 12 amino acids long. V was shortened by 4 bases and J by 2 bases, with 6 bases between the two germline ends. CDR3 loop: CASSSLPYEQYF. CDR3 coding DNA: TGTGCCAGCAGCTCTCTCCCCTACGAGCAGTACTTC.

The chain carries TRBV7-9 and TRBJ1-3; no definite D call. CDR1 is SEHNR and CDR2 is FQNEAQ in the germline V gene (reference sequence). The CDR3 has 17 residues. Deletions cut 5 bases from V and 1 base from J, with 18 bases between. The CDR3: CASSPRVIGGSGNTIYF. CDR3 bases: TGTGCCAGCAGCCCACGGGTAATTGGAGGGTCTGGAAACACCATATATTTT.

The V call is TRBV10-3, the J call TRBJ2-5; weak D call: TRBD2 (5 bases). The better agreement between TRBJ2-7 and the DNA end casts doubt on the J call. The CDR3 covers 16 residues. Germline assignment: CDR1 ENHRY and CDR2 SYGVKD. The CDR3 coding sequence is TGTGCCATCAGTGAACGTCCGGGATTTAAGACCTACGAGCAGTACTTC. This codes for CAISERPGFKTYEQYF.

The rearrangement links TRBV28 to TRBJ2-1; no reliable D call. The CDR3 loop spans 15 amino acids. Germline V lookup: CDR1 MDHEN, CDR2 SYDVKM. The germline V and J ends were trimmed by 1 base and 2 bases, with 9 bases remaining between them. The DNA of the CDR3 is TGTGCCAGCAGTTTATCCCGGTCGGCCTACAATGAGCAGTTCTTC. Protein: CASSLSRSAYNEQFF.